Listed below are T cell receptor beta chains from one sample, sequenced in a study of CD8 T cells in ankylosing spondylitis. TCRdb itself ran the 5' RACE reads through MiXCR, one entry per CDR3 protein. The table has about 240,000 distinct CDR3 sequences, roughly 10% seen once. Sequenced: blood, either unsorted or a sorted T cell fraction (not recorded which). These receptors all stem from a male donor with ankylosing spondylitis or in good health (not recorded which). Both conserved end residues are trimmed from each CDR3.

j_gene: TRBJ2-1; v_gene: TRBV12-3/TRBV12-4; len: 13; CDR3aa: ASSPGGSSYNEQF
j_gene: TRBJ2-2; v_gene: TRBV9; len: 11; CDR3aa: ASGGGHTGELF
j_gene: TRBJ2-7; v_gene: TRBV6-6; len: 11; CDR3aa: ASSPRGTYEQY
j_gene: TRBJ1-1; v_gene: TRBV5-1; len: 15; CDR3aa: ASSLALGGVLGTEAF
j_gene: TRBJ2-7; v_gene: TRBV20-1; len: 11; CDR3aa: SAREDTSYEQY
j_gene: TRBJ2-7; v_gene: TRBV28; len: 12; CDR3aa: ASAETGPSYEQY
j_gene: TRBJ2-3; v_gene: TRBV12-3/TRBV12-4; len: 12; CDR3aa: ASSRDLIIDTQY
j_gene: TRBJ2-3; v_gene: TRBV20-1; len: 14; CDR3aa: SARSSSPTWTDTQY
j_gene: TRBJ2-3; v_gene: TRBV7-3; len: 11; CDR3aa: ASSNGVTDTQY
j_gene: TRBJ2-3; v_gene: TRBV10-3; len: 12; CDR3aa: AISESNYGDTQY
j_gene: TRBJ2-1; v_gene: TRBV11-2; len: 13; CDR3aa: ASSLVPGQHNEQF
j_gene: TRBJ1-3; v_gene: TRBV20-1; len: 10; CDR3aa: SAHPFRNTIY
j_gene: TRBJ2-2; v_gene: TRBV3-1; len: 12; CDR3aa: ASSQDSGAGELF
j_gene: TRBJ1-1; v_gene: TRBV10-2; len: 10; CDR3aa: ASREGTVEAF
j_gene: TRBJ1-5; v_gene: TRBV29-1; len: 10; CDR3aa: SVGGWDSSQH
j_gene: TRBJ1-1; v_gene: TRBV7-9; len: 12; CDR3aa: ASSRTEGNTEAF
j_gene: TRBJ1-3; v_gene: TRBV6-4; len: 9; CDR3aa: ASSDGYTIY
j_gene: TRBJ2-2; v_gene: TRBV7-9; len: 10; CDR3aa: ANEAGTGELF
j_gene: TRBJ2-1; v_gene: TRBV7-3; len: 13; CDR3aa: ASSLSFGRHNEQF
j_gene: TRBJ2-3; v_gene: TRBV9; len: 14; CDR3aa: ASSFGGSSNTDTQY
j_gene: TRBJ1-2; v_gene: TRBV29-1; len: 11; CDR3aa: SAAGGTNYGYT
j_gene: TRBJ2-3; v_gene: TRBV5-1; len: 12; CDR3aa: ASSLGRVGDTQY
j_gene: TRBJ1-5; v_gene: TRBV20-1; len: 13; CDR3aa: SASGFGLAFEPQH
j_gene: TRBJ2-5; v_gene: TRBV5-1; len: 13; CDR3aa: ASSLNSASQETQY
j_gene: TRBJ1-5; v_gene: TRBV2; len: 13; CDR3aa: ASSEQYLSNQPQH
j_gene: TRBJ2-5; v_gene: TRBV12-3/TRBV12-4; len: 11; CDR3aa: ASSLLFQETQY
j_gene: TRBJ2-1; v_gene: TRBV20-1; len: 12; CDR3aa: SARDPRSYNEQF
j_gene: TRBJ2-7; v_gene: TRBV5-5; len: 10; CDR3aa: ASSPEGYEQY
j_gene: TRBJ2-3; v_gene: TRBV11-2; len: 12; CDR3aa: ASSQLRGADTQY
j_gene: TRBJ1-1; v_gene: TRBV20-1; len: 12; CDR3aa: SAAKGRINTEAF
j_gene: TRBJ2-3; v_gene: TRBV2; len: 14; CDR3aa: ASSDQGAYTTDTQY
j_gene: TRBJ2-2; v_gene: TRBV29-1; len: 11; CDR3aa: SGAGVNTGELF
j_gene: TRBJ2-5; v_gene: TRBV5-1; len: 12; CDR3aa: ASVGTLGQETQY
j_gene: TRBJ2-5; v_gene: TRBV11-3; len: 14; CDR3aa: ASSVGLAGGRETQY
j_gene: TRBJ1-2; v_gene: TRBV20-1; len: 13; CDR3aa: SAKLGRGASYGYT
j_gene: TRBJ1-5; v_gene: TRBV6-1; len: 11; CDR3aa: ASTWAVNQPQH
j_gene: TRBJ2-5; v_gene: TRBV29-1; len: 9; CDR3aa: SVVSWETQY
j_gene: TRBJ1-1; v_gene: TRBV10-2; len: 13; CDR3aa: ASSRVTGGLTEAF
j_gene: TRBJ1-5; v_gene: TRBV18; len: 11; CDR3aa: ASSGSRNQPQH
j_gene: TRBJ1-1; v_gene: TRBV9; len: 12; CDR3aa: ASSVQSWNTEAF
j_gene: TRBJ2-1; v_gene: TRBV20-1; len: 12; CDR3aa: SANPPTTGNEQF
j_gene: TRBJ1-2; v_gene: TRBV11-2; len: 13; CDR3aa: ASSHSGQGVYGYT
j_gene: TRBJ2-3; v_gene: TRBV11-2; len: 13; CDR3aa: ASSFEGSWADTQY
j_gene: TRBJ1-4; v_gene: TRBV5-6; len: 12; CDR3aa: ASSPGDRGEKLF